These T cell receptor beta chains were read from a single sample in a study of blood T cell repertoires in COVID-19. Assay: immunoSEQ multiplex PCR; the TCRdb copy retains only in-frame clones and omits some. Of 150,000 to 200,000 clones listed, roughly 86% were seen once; the top ten hold less than 3.5%. Input material: peripheral blood. The receptors here all came from a man aged 65 to 85 with acute or convalescent COVID-19. Each CDR3 is given with its conserved first and last residue. D genes are given only for firm matches. Clone size is not always given. Where it is, it says once, few, many or a class for expanded clones.

TRBV20-1	TRBJ1-1	once	-	CSASAGGRTEAFF	TGCAGTGCTAGTGCCGGGGGAAGGACTGAAGCTTTCTTT
TRBV3-1/TRBV3-2	TRBJ2-2	-	-	CASSQRGRGTGELFF	TGTGCCAGCAGCCAAAGAGGCAGAGGAACCGGGGAGCTGTTTTTT
TRBV6-5	TRBJ2-1	-	-	CASGQGLDTFF	TGTGCCAGCGGCCAAGGCCTCGACACCTTCTTC
TRBV9	TRBJ2-5	-	-	CASSVGRRGLQETQYF	TGTGCCAGCAGCGTAGGAAGGAGGGGCCTACAAGAGACCCAGTACTTC
TRBV28	TRBJ2-5	-	-	CASTPTQREETQYF	TGTGCCAGCACACCCACCCAGAGGGAAGAGACCCAGTACTTC
TRBV10-3	TRBJ2-2	-	TRBD1	CASHAGTGTPGELFF	TGTGCCTCCCACGCCGGGACAGGGACCCCCGGGGAGCTGTTTTTT
TRBV13	TRBJ1-3	-	-	CASSLAGSGNTIYF	TGTGCCAGCAGCTTAGCAGGGTCTGGAAACACCATATATTTT
TRBV3-1/TRBV3-2	TRBJ1-2	-	TRBD1	CASSPGTGGGYGYTF	TGTGCCAGCAGCCCCGGGACAGGGGGCGGCTATGGCTACACCTTC
TRBV4-1	TRBJ2-5	-	-	CASSQPNSVKETQYF	TGCGCCAGCAGCCAGCCAAATTCAGTAAAAGAGACCCAGTACTTC
TRBV27	TRBJ2-7	-	TRBD1	CASSLRTGFYEQYF	TGTGCCAGCAGTTTACGGACAGGGTTCTACGAGCAGTACTTC
TRBV20-1	TRBJ1-1	-	-	CSATGNTEAFF	TGCAGCGCTACAGGGAACACTGAAGCTTTCTTT
TRBV28	TRBJ2-5	-	TRBD2	CASSLPSGGAETQYF	TGTGCCAGCAGTTTGCCCAGCGGGGGGGCCGAGACCCAGTACTTC
TRBV19	TRBJ1-1	-	TRBD1	CASRQQGRSTEAFF	TGTGCCAGTAGGCAACAGGGGCGCAGCACTGAAGCTTTCTTT
TRBV7-2	TRBJ1-5	-	-	CASSLSPSEPQHF	TGTGCCAGCAGCTTATCGCCTTCGGAGCCCCAGCATTTT
TRBV6-5	TRBJ1-5	-	-	CAPRGGGEGQPQHF	TGTGCCCCCCGCGGCGGGGGGGAGGGTCAGCCCCAGCATTTT
TRBV6-5	TRBJ1-2	once	-	CASTRTANYGYTF	TGTGCCAGCACCCGGACAGCCAACTATGGCTACACCTTC
TRBV7-2	TRBJ1-2	-	TRBD1	CASSLDRDYGYTF	TGTGCCAGCAGCCTTGACAGGGATTATGGCTACACCTTC
TRBV21-1	TRBJ1-3	-	-	CASSPEGDRGSTIYF	TGTGCCAGCAGCCCCGAGGGAGACAGGGGATCCACCATATATTTT
TRBV28	TRBJ1-1	-	-	CASSLRDTEAFF	TGTGCCAGCAGTTTGAGGGACACTGAAGCTTTCTTT
TRBV7-3	TRBJ2-3	-	TRBD2	CASSLNLAGYTDTQYF	TGTGCCAGCAGCTTAAATCTAGCGGGATACACAGATACGCAGTATTTT
TRBV9	TRBJ1-2	-	-	CASSVDGTPNYGYTF	TGTGCCAGCAGCGTAGATGGGACACCTAACTATGGCTACACCTTC
TRBV7-3	TRBJ2-1	-	TRBD2	CASSSGSIDEQFF	TGTGCCAGCAGCAGCGGGAGTATCGATGAGCAGTTCTTC
TRBV18	TRBJ1-1	-	-	CASARGSGGTEAFF	TGTGCCAGTGCTAGGGGGAGCGGCGGCACTGAAGCTTTCTTT
TRBV20-1	TRBJ2-1	once	-	CSASRLSSYNEQFF	TGCAGTGCTAGTCGGTTAAGCTCCTACAATGAGCAGTTCTTC
TRBV5-4	TRBJ2-3	-	TRBD2	CASSRTSPDTQYF	TGTGCCAGCAGCAGGACTAGTCCGGATACGCAGTATTTT
TRBV6-2/TRBV6-3	TRBJ2-1	-	-	CASRPTEYNEQFF	TGTGCCAGCAGACCTACAGAATACAATGAGCAGTTCTTC
TRBV7-6	TRBJ1-4	-	TRBD1	CASSRSPGGDEKLFF	TGTGCCAGCAGCAGAAGCCCAGGGGGTGATGAAAAACTGTTTTTT
TRBV2	TRBJ2-5	-	TRBD2	CASSPGLVQETQYF	TGTGCCAGCAGCCCAGGACTAGTACAGGAGACCCAGTACTTC
TRBV4-1	TRBJ2-1	-	TRBD2	CASSQMGLALAYNEQFF	TGCGCCAGCAGCCAAATGGGACTAGCGCTTGCCTACAATGAGCAGTTCTTC
TRBV7-2	TRBJ2-5	-	TRBD2	CASSFTSGGVAQYF	TGTGCCAGCAGCTTTACTAGCGGGGGGGTGGCCCAGTACTTC
TRBV5-4	TRBJ2-7	-	TRBD1	CASSGTGTGNEQYF	TGTGCCAGCAGCGGAACCGGGACAGGGAACGAGCAGTACTTC
TRBV4-1	TRBJ1-4	few	TRBD1	CASSRTGGNEKLFF	TGCGCCAGCAGCCGGACAGGGGGGAATGAAAAACTGTTTTTT
TRBV10-1	TRBJ2-1	-	TRBD2	CASSARLAVSYNEQFF	TGCGCCAGCAGCGCCCGGCTAGCGGTGTCCTACAATGAGCAGTTCTTC
TRBV4-2	TRBJ1-1	-	-	CASSQDRGSEAFF	TGTGCCAGCAGCCAAGATAGGGGCTCTGAAGCTTTCTTT
TRBV5-1	TRBJ1-1	few	-	CASSLAGMNTEAFF	TGCGCCAGCAGCTTGGCAGGCATGAACACTGAAGCTTTCTTT
TRBV15	TRBJ1-4	-	TRBD1	CATSPPGQGITNEKLFF	TGTGCCACCAGCCCACCGGGACAGGGTATAACTAATGAAAAACTGTTTTTT
TRBV30	TRBJ2-5	-	-	CAWSNVGAPLETQYF	TGTGCCTGGAGCAACGTGGGGGCCCCCCTAGAGACCCAGTACTTC
TRBV28	TRBJ2-1	-	-	CATRAGVTDEQFF	TGTGCCACCAGGGCGGGTGTGACGGATGAGCAGTTCTTC
TRBV2	TRBJ2-1	-	TRBD2	CASGSGSGQFF	TGTGCCAGCGGGAGCGGGAGTGGACAGTTCTTC
TRBV2	TRBJ1-1	-	TRBD1	CASQIWQGVEAFF	TGTGCCAGTCAAATCTGGCAGGGGGTTGAAGCTTTCTTT
TRBV27	TRBJ2-1	-	TRBD2	CASSLSPGTSRNEQFF	TGTGCCAGCAGTTTATCCCCCGGGACTAGTCGGAATGAGCAGTTCTTC
TRBV5-1	TRBJ1-3	-	-	CASSLVGAGNTIYF	TGCGCCAGCAGCTTAGTAGGGGCCGGAAACACCATATATTTT
TRBV28	TRBJ1-2	once	TRBD1	CASSTGQGYGYTF	TGTGCCAGCAGCACTGGACAGGGCTATGGCTACACCTTC
TRBV9	TRBJ1-5	-	-	CASSVGGRGNQPQHF	TGTGCCAGCAGCGTAGGGGGGCGAGGCAATCAGCCCCAGCATTTT
TRBV18	TRBJ1-4	-	TRBD1	CASSPGTGRDEKLFF	TGTGCCAGCTCACCAGGGACAGGGCGGGATGAAAAACTGTTTTTT
TRBV5-5	TRBJ1-4	few	-	CASSLSGSTNEKLFF	TGTGCCAGCAGCCTCTCAGGTTCAACTAATGAAAAACTGTTTTTT
TRBV29-1	TRBJ2-5	-	TRBD1	CSVRTGGETQYF	TGCAGCGTGCGGACAGGTGGAGAGACCCAGTACTTC
TRBV7-2	TRBJ2-1	-	TRBD2	CASSLAGLAANEQFF	TGTGCCAGCAGCTTAGCGGGACTAGCGGCCAATGAGCAGTTCTTC
TRBV6-1	TRBJ2-7	-	TRBD1	CASSELGQSYEQYF	TGTGCCAGCAGTGAATTGGGACAGAGCTACGAGCAGTACTTC
TRBV18	TRBJ1-1	-	TRBD1	CASSPPTGANTEAFF	TGTGCCAGCTCACCTCCGACAGGGGCTAACACTGAAGCTTTCTTT
TRBV14	TRBJ2-7	-	TRBD2	CASSLKPGTSGRGPAFEQYF	TGTGCCAGCAGCCTCAAACCCGGGACTAGCGGGAGAGGGCCCGCCTTCGAGCAGTACTTC
TRBV2	TRBJ2-7	-	-	CASTYARTNEQYF	TGTGCCAGCACCTATGCCCGGACAAACGAGCAGTACTTC
TRBV13	TRBJ1-5	-	-	CASSAGAGYNQPQHF	TGTGCCAGCAGCGCTGGCGCGGGCTACAATCAGCCCCAGCATTTT